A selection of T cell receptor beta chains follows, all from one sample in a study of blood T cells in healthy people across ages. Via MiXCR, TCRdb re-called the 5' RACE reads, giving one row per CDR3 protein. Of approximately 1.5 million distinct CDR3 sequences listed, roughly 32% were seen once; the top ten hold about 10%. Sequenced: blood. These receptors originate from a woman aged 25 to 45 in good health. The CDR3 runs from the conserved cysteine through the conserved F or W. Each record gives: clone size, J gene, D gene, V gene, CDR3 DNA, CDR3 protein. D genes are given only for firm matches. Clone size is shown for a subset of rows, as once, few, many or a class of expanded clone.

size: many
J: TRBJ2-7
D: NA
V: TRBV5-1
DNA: TGCGCCAGCAGACCAGTGGGTGGCGGGCCGTACTACGAGCAGTACTTC
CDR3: CASRPVGGGPYYEQYF

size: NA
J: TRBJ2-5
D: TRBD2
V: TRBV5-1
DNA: TGCGCCAGCCATTTAGCGGGAGGGCTCAGGGAGACCCAGTACTTC
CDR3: CASHLAGGLRETQYF

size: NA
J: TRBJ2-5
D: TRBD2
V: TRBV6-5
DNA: TGTGCCAGCAGTCCCTTGACTAGCGGGGCCGGGACGACCCAGTACTTC
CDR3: CASSPLTSGAGTTQYF

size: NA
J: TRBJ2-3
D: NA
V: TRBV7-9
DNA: TGTGCCAGCAGCGCTGGGGGACTGGGACAGAGGACAGATACGCAGTATTTT
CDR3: CASSAGGLGQRTDTQYF

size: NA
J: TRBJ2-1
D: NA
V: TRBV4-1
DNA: TGCGCCAGCAGCCAAGTTCATGCGGAAACTTCCTACAATGAGCAGTTCTTC
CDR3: CASSQVHAETSYNEQFF

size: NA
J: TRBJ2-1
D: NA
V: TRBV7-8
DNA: TGTGCCAGCAGCTGGAACCGCCTCACGGGCTACAATGAGCAGTTCTTC
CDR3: CASSWNRLTGYNEQFF

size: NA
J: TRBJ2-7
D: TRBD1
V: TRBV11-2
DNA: TGTGCCAGCAGATTGACAGGGGAGAGCTACGAGCAGTACTTC
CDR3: CASRLTGESYEQYF

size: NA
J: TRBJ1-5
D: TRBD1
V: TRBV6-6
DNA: TGTGCCAGCAGTTCCCCGACAGGGTGGATAAATCAGCCCCAGCATTTT
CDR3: CASSSPTGWINQPQHF

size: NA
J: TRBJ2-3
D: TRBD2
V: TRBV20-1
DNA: TGCAGTGCCACCAAAAGCGGGGGGGCCGATACGCAGTATTTT
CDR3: CSATKSGGADTQYF

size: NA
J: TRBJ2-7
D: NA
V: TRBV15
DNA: TGTGCCACCAGCAGAGACCGGGACAAGGGCTTCTACGAGCAGTACTTC
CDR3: CATSRDRDKGFYEQYF

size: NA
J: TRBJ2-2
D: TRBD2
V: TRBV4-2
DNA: TGTGCCAGCAGCCATGTACTAGCGGGGGTTCAGGCCACCGGGGAGCTGTTTTTT
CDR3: CASSHVLAGVQATGELFF

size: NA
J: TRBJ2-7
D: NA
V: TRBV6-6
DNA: TGTGCCAGCAGTTACCAAGGACAGTTCTACGAGCAGTACTTC
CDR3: CASSYQGQFYEQYF

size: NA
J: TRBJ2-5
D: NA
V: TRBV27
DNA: TGTGCCAGCAGTTCGATGAGCACCGGGTTCCAAGAGACCCAGTACTTC
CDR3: CASSSMSTGFQETQYF

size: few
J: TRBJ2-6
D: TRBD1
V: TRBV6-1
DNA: TGTGCCAGCAGCCGGGACAGGGGATTCGAGCCTGGGGCCAACGTCCTGACTTTC
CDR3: CASSRDRGFEPGANVLTF

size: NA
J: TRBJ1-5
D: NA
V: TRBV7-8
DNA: TGTGCCAGCAGCCTCACCGACACGAGCAATCAGCCCCAGCATTTT
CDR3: CASSLTDTSNQPQHF

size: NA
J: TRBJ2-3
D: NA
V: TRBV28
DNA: TGTGCCGGGGACGCCACTAGCACAGATGCGCAGTATTTT
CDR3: CAGDATSTDAQYF

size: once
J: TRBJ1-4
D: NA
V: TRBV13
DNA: TGTGCCAGCAGCCTTAACCTCGGACAGATCGCTAATGAAAAACTGTTTTTT
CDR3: CASSLNLGQIANEKLFF

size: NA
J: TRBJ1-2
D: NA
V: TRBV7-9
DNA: TGTGCCAGCAGCTTACTTACAGGAGACCGACCCAATAACTATGGCTACACCTTC
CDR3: CASSLLTGDRPNNYGYTF

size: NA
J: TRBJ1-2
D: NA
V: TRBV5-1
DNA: TGCGCCAGCTGGGAGGGATCGATGGGATTTTATGGCTACACCTTC
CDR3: CASWEGSMGFYGYTF

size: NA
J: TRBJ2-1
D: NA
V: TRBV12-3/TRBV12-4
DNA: TGTGCCAGCAGTTCCAATAGTTTAGCGCGAGAGCAGTTCTTC
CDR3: CASSSNSLAREQFF

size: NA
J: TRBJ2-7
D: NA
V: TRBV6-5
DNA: TGTGCCAGCAGTCGCCCTTCGACAGGTATCTACGAGCAGTACTTC
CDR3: CASSRPSTGIYEQYF

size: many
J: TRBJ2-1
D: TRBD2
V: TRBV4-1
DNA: TGCGCCAGCAGCCTCACTAGCGGGGGGCCGTACAATGAGCAGTTCTTC
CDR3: CASSLTSGGPYNEQFF

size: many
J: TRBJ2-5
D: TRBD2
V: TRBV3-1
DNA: TGTGCCAGCAGCCAAATAGGGTTAGCGGGAGGGAGGGCGGAGACCCAGTACTTC
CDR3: CASSQIGLAGGRAETQYF

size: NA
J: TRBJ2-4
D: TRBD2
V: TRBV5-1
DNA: TGCGCCAGCAGCTCTGAACCCGGGACTAGCGGGAGTGGTGGCATTCAGTACTTC
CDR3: CASSSEPGTSGSGGIQYF

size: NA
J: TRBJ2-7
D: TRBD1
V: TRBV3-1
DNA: TGTGCCAGCAGACCTACGGGACAGGAGGCCTACGAGCAGTACTTC
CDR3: CASRPTGQEAYEQYF

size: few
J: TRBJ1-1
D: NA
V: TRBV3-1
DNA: TGTGCCAGCAGCCAAGGGACGGAGACTGAAGCTTTCTTT
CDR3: CASSQGTETEAFF

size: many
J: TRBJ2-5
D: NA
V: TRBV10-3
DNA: TGTGCCATCAGTGCCGGGACATCGGCTCGGGAGACCCAGTACTTC
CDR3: CAISAGTSARETQYF

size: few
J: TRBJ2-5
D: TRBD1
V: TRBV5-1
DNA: TGCGCCAGCACCGGGGGGACAGGGAACCAAGAGACCCAGTACTTC
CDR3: CASTGGTGNQETQYF

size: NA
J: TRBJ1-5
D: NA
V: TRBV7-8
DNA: TGTGCCAGCAGCTTAGCTCCGGCCCATGGCAGTTATAGCAATCAGCCCCAGCATTTT
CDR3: CASSLAPAHGSYSNQPQHF

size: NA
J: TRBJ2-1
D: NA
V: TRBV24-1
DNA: TGTGCCACCAGTGCAGGGACCTACAATGAGCAGTTCTTC
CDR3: CATSAGTYNEQFF

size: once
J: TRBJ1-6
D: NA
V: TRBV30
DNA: TGTGCCTGGAGTGTACATAGGGATGATTCACCCCTCCACTTT
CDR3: CAWSVHRDDSPLHF

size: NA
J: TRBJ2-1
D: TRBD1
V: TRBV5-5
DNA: TGTGCCAGCAGTCCCGGGACAGGGCTGAGCTCCTACAATGAGCAGTTCTTC
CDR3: CASSPGTGLSSYNEQFF

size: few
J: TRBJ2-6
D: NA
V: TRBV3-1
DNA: TGTGCCAGCAGCCAAGGCAGATCGCTCTCTGGGGCCAACGTCCTGACTTTC
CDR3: CASSQGRSLSGANVLTF

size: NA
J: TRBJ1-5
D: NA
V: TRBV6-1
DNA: TGTGCCAGCCAAATTTTGGCGGGGGTTTTTGACAATCAGCCCCAGCATTTT
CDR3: CASQILAGVFDNQPQHF

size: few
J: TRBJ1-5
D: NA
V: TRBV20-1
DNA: TGCAGTGCTAGAGAACCAGACAGGTGGGGACAGCCCCAGCATTTT
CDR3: CSAREPDRWGQPQHF

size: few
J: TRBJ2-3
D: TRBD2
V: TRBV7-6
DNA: TGTGCCAGCAGCTTTGCTAGCGGGGTGACAGATACGCAGTATTTT
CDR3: CASSFASGVTDTQYF